The clone carrying this T cell receptor (beta chain) was counted between two and nine times. What it binds is unknown. TCRdb redid the calling of the 5' RACE reads with MiXCR, one entry per CDR3 protein. The sample records 600,000 to 700,000 distinct CDR3 sequences, 21% being singletons. The germline CDR1 and CDR2 sequences are DFQATT and SNEGSKA (reference sequence). The CDR3 covers 14 residues. The germline V and J ends were trimmed by 3 bases and 1 base, with 12 bases remaining between them. This sample is drawn from a study of identical twins. Regarding the study as a whole: Cord blood beta clonotypes present at high abundance carried fewer insertions; no such pattern appeared in memory repertoires. The presence of invariant MAIT and iNKT cells could partly confound analyses of zero-insertion sequences.

The sample was also reused in another study, on T cells expressing NK-cell markers. That investigation notes: In sorted CD3+CD56+NKG2C+, CD3+CD56+NKG2C- and CD3+CD56-NKG2C+ T cells, TCR beta repertoires were obtained.

The sample was PBMCs. The sequence was obtained from a young woman in good health. This rearrangement joins TRBV20-1 to TRBJ1-1; D unclear. The CDR3 loop is CSASRGPGNTEAFF. CDR3 nucleotides: TGCAGTGCTAGTCGAGGGCCGGGGAACACTGAAGCTTTCTTT.